This T cell receptor (beta chain) was documented in a study of blood T cell repertoires in COVID-19. The protocol was immunoSEQ multiplex PCR, while the TCRdb copy is restricted to in-frame clones and leaves out a portion. The top ten hold 1.7% of the sample, which has 310,000 or so clones, 85% to 90% seen once. Germline CDR1 is MGHRA and CDR2 is YSYEKL. The CDR3 is 15 residues long. Trimming left V 1 base short and J 4 bases short, with 10 bases between. The chain combines TRBV4-1 with TRBJ2-2; TRBD1 might be the D (5 bases). Input material: PBMCs or T cells enriched from blood (not recorded which). This sequence was found in a woman in her late teens or twenties with acute COVID-19. CDR3 coding DNA: TGCGCCAGCAGCCAAGTATATCAGGGCACCGGGGAGCTGTTTTTT. Protein sequence: CASSQVYQGTGELFF.